Each of the 23 T cell receptor beta chains below was sequenced from the same sample in a study of T-cell reconstitution after alpha-beta-depleted transplantation in children. Unique molecular identifiers were used in preparing the TCRbeta library. TCRdb reprocessed the PCR reads with MiXCR, giving one entry per CDR3 protein. The data contain around 450,000 distinct CDR3 sequences, about 45% of them singletons. The sequenced sample was PBMCs, obtained before TCRalphabeta/CD19-depleted stem cell transplant. These receptors were collected from a girl aged 2 to 10 with aplastic anemia, due to receive a stem cell transplant.

The V gene is TRBV29-1, the J gene TRBJ2-3; TRBD1 matches at 9 bases. The CDR3 spans 14 residues. The ends lost 6 bases at V and 2 bases at J; junction bases unmatched: 6. Germline-derived CDR1 and CDR2 are SQVTM and ANQGSEA. The CDR3 DNA sequence: TGCAGCGTAACCGGGACAGGGATCACAGATACGCAGTATTTT. Translated: CSVTGTGITDTQYF.

This clonotype was found many times. V usage is TRBV7-8 and J usage is TRBJ1-4; TRBD1 aligns across 8 bases. The ends lost 6 bases at V and 5 bases at J; junction bases unmatched: 5. CDR1 and CDR2 (germline): SGHVS, FQNEAQ. The CDR3 covers 14 residues. The CDR3 loop is CASSTRTGNEKLFF. The CDR3 DNA follows: TGTGCCAGCAGTACCCGGACAGGGAATGAAAAACTGTTTTTT.

This clonotype was seen repeatedly, ten times or more. J is TRBJ2-7 and V is TRBV5-1; either TRBD1 or TRBD2 may supply D (5 bases each). CDR3 length equals 15 residues. V gave up 2 bases and J gave up 3 bases, with 15 bases separating them. The V gene's germline CDR1 is SGHRS and CDR2 YFSETQ. The CDR3 nucleotides are TGCGCCAGCAGCTTTTCGACTGGGGGATACTACGAGCAGTACTTC. This encodes CASSFSTGGYYEQYF.

In this sample, this clonotype turned up many times. The rearrangement joins TRBV12-3 or TRBV12-4 to TRBJ1-1, with D perhaps TRBD1 (6 bases). V gave up 5 bases and J gave up 8 bases, with 18 bases separating them. This CDR3 has 14 amino acids. The CDR3 DNA reads TGTGCCAGCAGTCCAAATACATGGACAGCCGAAGCTTTCTTT. Its protein product is CASSPNTWTAEAFF.

This clonotype was recorded at least ten times. The CDR3 DNA follows: TGTGCCACCAGTGATCCGACAGGGGCTGGCACAGATACGCAGTATTTT. This encodes CATSDPTGAGTDTQYF. This sequence joins TRBV24-1 and TRBJ2-3; 8 nucleotides match TRBD1. Trimming took 3 bases from V and 1 from J; bases not matched to a gene: 5. The CDR3 has 16 amino acids. CDR1 is KGHDR and CDR2 is SFDVKD in the germline V gene.

The V and J genes are TRBV9 and TRBJ2-1; 11 bases agree with TRBD2. Germline values: CDR1 SGDLS, CDR2 YYNGEE. The CDR3 runs 15 residues. The V gene end was trimmed by 0 bases and the J gene end by 6 bases; junction bases not matched to a gene: 2. The CDR3 protein is CASSVVAGGPNEQFF. The CDR3 region has the DNA TGTGCCAGCAGCGTAGTAGCGGGAGGGCCCAATGAGCAGTTCTTC.

V is TRBV12-3 or TRBV12-4 and J is TRBJ2-6; maybe TRBD2 (5 bases). The CDR3 covers 17 residues. The ends were cut back, 3 bases at V and 4 bases at J, with 16 bases in the middle. The CDR3 coding sequence is TGTGCCAGCAGTTTTAGGGTTCTAGCCGCGGGGGCCAACGTCCTGACTTTC. Its translation: CASSFRVLAAGANVLTF.

The chain uses TRBV7-2 and TRBJ2-5; 9 bases match TRBD2. This CDR3 spans 16 amino acids. V trimming: 5 bases; J trimming: 3 bases; junction bases outside the gene matches: 10. Germline-derived CDR1 and CDR2 are SGHTA and FQGNSA. In DNA form, the CDR3 reads TGTGCCAGCAGCGTACTAGCGGGCGCCCTTAAAGAGACCCAGTACTTC. This codes for CASSVLAGALKETQYF.

The chain is built from TRBV3-1 and TRBJ2-1; no reliable D call. Per the germline V gene, CDR1 is LGHDT and CDR2 is YNNKEL (reference sequence). Trimming removed 1 base at V and 8 bases at J, with 6 bases between. The CDR3 has 12 amino acids. Here the CDR3 DNA reads TGTGCCAGCAGCCAAGCTAACTATGAGCAGTTCTTC. Translating gives CASSQANYEQFF.

In the case of this clonotype: Since the CDR3 does not end with the conserved phenylalanine or tryptophan, this likely comes from a read error. The limits of the CDR3 on the DNA are not certain, so only TCRdb's listed CDR3 is given. The genes are TRBV15 and TRBJ2-1. Germline V gene data show CDR1 as LNHNV and CDR2 as YYDKDF (reference sequence). The CDR3 extends over 13 residues, inclusive of both ends. CDR3 region: CATSRNLPGDRIS.

This clonotype was seen once. The chain joins TRBV6-1 to TRBJ1-2; D call uncertain. Trimming cost V 6 bases and J 8 bases, with 22 bases left between them. Looked up from germline, CDR1 is MNHNS and CDR2 is SASEGT. The CDR3 is 15 residues long. CDR3 sequence: CASSPTLTSTPGYTF. CDR3 coding DNA: TGTGCCAGCAGCCCAACACTAACCTCAACTCCGGGCTACACCTTC.

This clonotype was seen repeatedly, ten times or more. The rearrangement uses TRBV11-2 and TRBJ2-1, with 10 bases matching TRBD2. The CDR3 length is 18 residues. The germline gives CDR1 SGHAT, CDR2 FQNNGV. Trimming removed 5 bases from V and 6 bases from J; junction bases left unmatched: 16. CDR3 in DNA: TGTGCCAGCAGCCCGGCGCCAGCGGGAGGGCCCGGTTTCAATGAGCAGTTCTTC. This translates into CASSPAPAGGPGFNEQFF.

V and J are TRBV14 and TRBJ2-2; 9 bases are shared with TRBD1. CDR1 and CDR2 (germline): SGHDN, FVKESK. Trimming took 4 bases from V and 2 from J; bases not matched to a gene: 2. This CDR3 spans 15 amino acids. The CDR3 region has the DNA TGTGCCAGCAGCCGACAGGGGGGTAACACCGGGGAGCTGTTTTTT. Its translation: CASSRQGGNTGELFF.

This clonotype was found a few times. This chain uses TRBV7-6 with TRBJ2-7; D is undetermined. V gave up 2 bases and J gave up 7 bases, with 9 bases separating them. This CDR3 is 12 amino acids long. Germline values: CDR1 SGHVS, CDR2 FNYEAQ. CDR3 loop: CASSLLGSEQYF. Written as DNA, the CDR3 is TGTGCCAGCAGCTTATTGGGAAGTGAGCAGTACTTC.

The count of this clonotype is one. The rearrangement links TRBV29-1 to TRBJ2-5, with 9 bases fitting TRBD2. The germline V gene has CDR1 SQVTM and CDR2 ANQGSEA. The CDR3 loop spans 13 amino acids. The V gene end was trimmed by 6 bases and the J gene end by 4 bases; junction bases not matched to a gene: 6. The CDR3 is CSVPSGKGETQYF. DNA for the CDR3: TGCAGCGTCCCTAGCGGGAAGGGAGAGACCCAGTACTTC.

In this sample, this clonotype turned up many times. V gene TRBV20-1 combines with J gene TRBJ2-7, with TRBD2 as a possible D gene (6 bases). The germline CDR1 and CDR2 sequences are DFQATT and SNEGSKA (reference sequence). The CDR3 consists of 15 residues. The V end was cut by 6 bases, the J end by 2 bases, with 20 bases between. CDR3 nucleotide sequence: TGCAGTGCCCGACGCCTGGCGGGAAGTACCTACGAGCAGTACTTC. The encoded protein is CSARRLAGSTYEQYF.

This clonotype was counted ten times or more. This chain uses TRBV20-1 with TRBJ2-1, with a weak D call TRBD2 (6 bases). The CDR3 has 14 residues. Germline V lookup: CDR1 DFQATT, CDR2 SNEGSKA (reference sequence). Trimming stripped 5 bases from V and 4 bases from J, with 15 bases between. The CDR3: CSARLVGPYNEQFF. The CDR3 DNA reads as TGCAGTGCTCGACTAGTCGGTCCATACAATGAGCAGTTCTTC.

The V gene is TRBV15, the J gene TRBJ1-2; D possibly corresponds to TRBD1 (6 bases). This CDR3 region has 14 residues. The germline CDR1 and CDR2 sequences are LNHNV and YYDKDF (reference sequence). The ends were cut back, 0 bases at V and 5 bases at J, with 10 bases in the middle. The CDR3 region is CATSRDLGQYGYTF. CDR3 sequence (DNA): TGTGCCACCAGCAGAGATCTAGGACAGTATGGCTACACCTTC.

The chain has TRBV6-1 and TRBJ2-1; D ambiguous. The CDR3 is 15 amino acids. Trimming took off 6 bases at V and 4 bases at J, with 16 bases between the two ends. In germline, CDR1 is MNHNS, CDR2 SASEGT. Here the CDR3 reads CASRRIDLRYNEQFF. The DNA of the CDR3 is TGTGCCAGCAGAAGAATCGACTTACGTTACAATGAGCAGTTCTTC.

At least ten counts were recorded for this clonotype. The gene calls are TRBV4-3 and TRBJ1-5; no reliable D call. CDR3 length equals 13 residues. Germline CDR1 and CDR2: LGHNA and YSLEER. V lost 1 base and J lost 7, with 8 bases in between. CDR3 sequence reads: CASSQGNGQPQHF. In DNA form, the CDR3 reads TGCGCCAGCAGCCAAGGGAATGGACAGCCCCAGCATTTT.

This clonotype was seen many times. V and J are TRBV5-1 and TRBJ2-2, with TRBD1 matching 9 bases. Trimming at V came to 0 bases and at J to 7 bases, leaving 19 bases not matched to a gene. The V gene's germline CDR1 is SGHRS and CDR2 YFSETQ. The CDR3 is 20 residues long. CDR3 in amino acids: CASSLEPGTGTPHNVGELFF. The CDR3 DNA is TGCGCCAGCAGCTTGGAACCCGGGACAGGGACCCCCCACAACGTCGGGGAGCTGTTTTTT.

This clonotype appeared a few times. This chain uses TRBV14 with TRBJ2-7; tentatively, D is TRBD2 (5 bases). V gave up 2 bases and J gave up 7 bases, with 15 bases separating them. Germline V gene data show CDR1 as SGHDN and CDR2 as FVKESK. This CDR3 has 14 residues. CDR3 nucleotides: TGTGCCAGCAGCCAAATCGCCCGTCCGGGGGAGCAGTACTTC. It codes for CASSQIARPGEQYF. Full variable domain (rest looked up from reference TRBV14 and TRBJ2-7): EAGVTQFPSHSVIEKGQTVTLRCDPISGHDNLYWYRRVMGKEIKFLLHFVKESKQDESGMPNNRFLAERTGGTYSTLKVQPAELEDSGVYFCASSQIARPGEQYFGPGTRLTVT.

This clonotype was found a few times. The J gene is TRBJ2-5, the V gene TRBV9, with D unresolved. The germline CDR1 and CDR2 sequences are SGDLS and YYNGEE. The CDR3 has 13 residues. Trimming pared 0 bases from V and 2 bases from J, leaving 5 bases between. The CDR3 here is CASSVGLQETQYF. The CDR3 nucleotides read TGTGCCAGCAGCGTAGGTCTTCAAGAGACCCAGTACTTC. Based on the CDR3 plus reference TRBV9 and TRBJ2-5, the full variable domain is DSGVTQTPKHLITATGQRVTLRCSPRSGDLSVYWYQQSLDQGLQFLIQYYNGEERAKGNILERFSAQQFPDLHSELNLSSLELGDSALYFCASSVGLQETQYFGPGTRLLVL.